This TCR beta chain was recovered during a study of response to subunit inactivated influenza vaccine. Study results and caveats: Each seasonal influenza vaccination, the authors suggested, recruits few new T cells.

A word on this clonotype: What it recognizes is unknown.

Looked up from germline, CDR1 is KGHDR and CDR2 is SFDVKD. There are 19 residues in the CDR3. V lost 1 base and J lost 4, with 21 bases in between. Via MiXCR, TCRdb re-called the RT-PCR reads, giving one row per CDR3 protein. The sample lists under 500,000 distinct CDR3 sequences, over 9.5% seen once, with more than 10% in the top ten. The clonotype originates from a man aged 50 or older who received an inactivated influenza vaccine. The material was PBMCs from blood, obtained around seven weeks after vaccination. V usage is TRBV24-1 and J usage is TRBJ2-2; the D gene is possibly TRBD1 (6 bases). CDR3 in DNA: TGTGCCACCAGTGATTTCAGGGGAAGGGGTGGCGAAATCACCGGGGAGCTGTTTTTT. Translating gives CATSDFRGRGGEITGELFF.